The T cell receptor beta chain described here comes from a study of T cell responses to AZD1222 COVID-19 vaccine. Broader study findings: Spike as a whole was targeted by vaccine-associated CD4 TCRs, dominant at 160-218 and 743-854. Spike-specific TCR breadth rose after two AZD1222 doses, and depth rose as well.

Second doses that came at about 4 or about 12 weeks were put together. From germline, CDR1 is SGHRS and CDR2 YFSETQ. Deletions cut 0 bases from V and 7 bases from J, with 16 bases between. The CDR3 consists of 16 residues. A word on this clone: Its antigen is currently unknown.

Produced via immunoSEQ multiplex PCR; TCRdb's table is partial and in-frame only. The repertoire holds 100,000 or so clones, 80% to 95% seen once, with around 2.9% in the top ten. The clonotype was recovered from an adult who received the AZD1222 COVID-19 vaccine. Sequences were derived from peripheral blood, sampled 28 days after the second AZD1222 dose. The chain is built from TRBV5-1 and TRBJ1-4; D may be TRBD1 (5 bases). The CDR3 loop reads CASSLGIQGRSEKLFF. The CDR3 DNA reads TGCGCCAGCAGCTTGGGAATCCAGGGTCGGAGTGAAAAACTGTTTTTT.